Here is one T cell receptor beta chain with its context. Other DNA sequences in this sample translate to the same CDR3. This entry comes from a study of blood T cell repertoires in COVID-19. The wider study: Samples representing acute and convalescent COVID-19 were sourced from the United States, Italy and Spain. Nucleic acid was either cDNA or gDNA, and it came from T cells, B-cell-depleted T cells, or PBMCs.

The V and J ends lost 6 bases and 5 bases respectively, with 7 bases between them. Germline V gene sequence: CDR1 SGHAT, CDR2 FQDESV (reference sequence). The CDR3 has 11 amino acids. Sequenced by immunoSEQ multiplex PCR; TCRdb stores in-frame clones only, minus some. Of approximately 220,000 clones detected, 65% to 85% appear once; the ten largest clones hold roughly 2.4%. The genes are TRBV11-1 and TRBJ2-5; D is unresolved. Sequences were obtained from peripheral blood. The clonotype comes from a woman in her sixties or seventies with acute or convalescent COVID-19. CDR3 in amino acids: CASSSGETQYF. Here the CDR3 DNA reads TGTGCCAGCAGTAGTGGTGAGACCCAGTACTTC. Looking up the rest from reference TRBV11-1 and TRBJ2-5 gives the full variable domain: EAEVAQSPRYKITEKSQAVAFWCDPISGHATLYWYRQILGQGPELLVQFQDESVVDDSQLPKDRFSAERLKGVDSTLKIQPAELGDSAMYLCASSSGETQYFGPGTRLLVL.